This T cell receptor (beta chain) was captured by sequencing in a study of T cells in localized non-small cell lung cancer (dated by TCRdb to between 2020 and 2021). Broadly, across the study: The study analyzed T cell repertoires of 200 to 250 early-stage NSCLC patients, comparing tumors and uninvolved tumor-adjacent lungs. All 240 or so NSCLC patients in the cohort were treatment-naive and had localized lung tumors that were resected. NSCLC patients had a mean age of around 70 years, and around 130 were male and over 85 female.

Results and caveats for the whole study, not just this receptor: Of the top 100 tumor clones, a median of approximately 60 were detected in paired uninvolved adjacent lung; about 28 were also among that lung's top 100. Longer overall survival was associated with higher T cell density in blood, whereas shorter survival was associated with higher clonality in adjacent lung. Since the design was exploratory, TCR variables were selected using unadjusted p-values with no false-discovery rate correction. Because multi-region tumor sequencing was not done, intratumor heterogeneity could not be ruled out. The highest T cell clonality was observed in uninvolved tumor-adjacent lung, where clonality exceeded that of tumor, suggesting that antigenic responses were more focused in uninvolved tumor-adjacent lung.

Only a few counts were recorded for this clone. The antigen it recognizes is unknown. Base quality data are lacking; no much larger clone is found one base away. The immunoSEQ Assay was used to sequence TCR beta CDR3 regions from DNA. The authors processed their data as follows. To compute T cell density, TCR beta template counts were normalized to usable DNA, which was estimated by amplifying housekeeping genes. The preseqR package was used to estimate richness by extrapolating to 400,000 templates for PBMC samples and to 120,000 templates for tissue samples. Clonality was taken to be one minus Pielou's evenness. To identify tissue-enriched TCRs, differential abundance testing was run on productive amino-acid clonotypes with a minimum total count of 5 and an alpha of 0.1. The Jaccard Index and the Morisita Overlap Index were used to measure repertoire overlap between compartments. GLIPH clustered TCR beta CDR3s with public tetramer-defined viral CDR3s; viral motifs required at least three viral sequences plus V-gene enrichment. Imported from immuneACCESS, the table was reduced by TCRdb to in-frame sequences with V and J called. These copies leave out some clones; in studies compared against another copy, an unresolved V gene accounts for under half, and the cause of the remainder is not known. The V and J calls and the clone size are those of that table, but D and trimming were determined from the DNA. The sample table holds about 1,600 clones, of which roughly a quarter were seen once. Approximately 11% of the sample is taken by the ten largest.

At diagnosis, peripheral blood, uninvolved tumor-adjacent lung and tumor were collected and were preserved as a mix of fresh-frozen and FFPE material. This receptor was obtained from a woman aged 40-69 years with stage III lung adenocarcinoma. The sample here was lung tumor tissue, taken before any cancer treatment.

The sequenced DNA: TGCGCCAGCAGTCAATCGCGGGACAGGGTAGAGACCCAGTACTTC. This sequence encodes CASSQSRDRVETQYF. This chain joins TRBV23-1 to TRBJ2-5; 9 bases in the middle match TRBD1. TRBV23-1 is noted as an ORF with a role that remains uncertain. For this chain, trimming is 0 bases at the V end and 4 bases at the J end, and the number of junction bases without a gene match is 3. The CDR3 contains 15 residues, cysteine and phenylalanine counted. Only the CDR3 DNA stays, 45 bases, in frame from base 1.